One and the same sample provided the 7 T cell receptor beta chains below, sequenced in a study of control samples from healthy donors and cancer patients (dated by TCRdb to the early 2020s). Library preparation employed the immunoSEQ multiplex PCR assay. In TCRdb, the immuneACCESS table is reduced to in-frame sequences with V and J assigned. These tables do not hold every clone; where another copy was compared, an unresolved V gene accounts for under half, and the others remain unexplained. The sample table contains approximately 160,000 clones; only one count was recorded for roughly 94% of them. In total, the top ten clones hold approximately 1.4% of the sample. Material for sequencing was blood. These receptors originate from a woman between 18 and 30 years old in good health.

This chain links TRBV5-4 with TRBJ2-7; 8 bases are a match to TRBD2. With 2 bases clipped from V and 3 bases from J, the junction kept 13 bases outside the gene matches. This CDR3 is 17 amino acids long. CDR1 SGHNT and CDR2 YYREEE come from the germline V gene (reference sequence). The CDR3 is CASSFHFGPSGFYEQYF. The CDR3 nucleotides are TGTGCCAGCAGCTTCCACTTCGGGCCTAGCGGGTTCTACGAGCAGTACTTC.

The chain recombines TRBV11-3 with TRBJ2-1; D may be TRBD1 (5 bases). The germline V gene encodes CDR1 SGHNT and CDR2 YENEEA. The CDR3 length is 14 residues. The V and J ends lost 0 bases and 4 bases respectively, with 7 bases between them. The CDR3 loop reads CASSLETAYNEQFF. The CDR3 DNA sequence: TGTGCCAGCAGCTTAGAGACAGCGTACAATGAGCAGTTCTTC.

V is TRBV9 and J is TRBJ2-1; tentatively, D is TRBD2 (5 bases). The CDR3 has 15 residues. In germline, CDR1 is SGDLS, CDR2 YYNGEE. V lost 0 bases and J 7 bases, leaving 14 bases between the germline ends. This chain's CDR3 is CASSVATGLENEQFF. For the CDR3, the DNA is TGTGCCAGCAGCGTAGCTACCGGACTTGAGAATGAGCAGTTCTTC.

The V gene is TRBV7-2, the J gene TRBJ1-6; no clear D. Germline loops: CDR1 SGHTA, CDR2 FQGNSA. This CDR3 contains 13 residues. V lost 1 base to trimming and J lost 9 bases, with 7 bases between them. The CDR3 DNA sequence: TGTGCCAGCAGCTTAGAGCGCAGTTCACCCCTCCACTTT. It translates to CASSLERSSPLHF.

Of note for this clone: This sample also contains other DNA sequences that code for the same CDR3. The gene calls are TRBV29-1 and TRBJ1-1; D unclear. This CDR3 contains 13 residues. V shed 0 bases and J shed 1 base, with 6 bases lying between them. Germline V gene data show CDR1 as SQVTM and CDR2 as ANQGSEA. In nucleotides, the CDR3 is TGCAGCGTTGAAGATTGGGAGAACACTGAAGCTTTCTTT. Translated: CSVEDWENTEAFF. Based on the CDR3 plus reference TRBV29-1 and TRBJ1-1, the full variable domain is SAVISQKPSRDICQRGTSLTIQCQVDSQVTMMFWYRQQPGQSLTLIATANQGSEATYESGFVIDKFPISRPNLTFSTLTVSNMSPEDSSIYLCSVEDWENTEAFFGQGTRLTVV.

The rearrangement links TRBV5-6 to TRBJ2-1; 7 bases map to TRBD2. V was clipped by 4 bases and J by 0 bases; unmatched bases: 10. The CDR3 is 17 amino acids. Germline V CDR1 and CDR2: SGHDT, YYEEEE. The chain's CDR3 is CASSTELERGSYNEQFF. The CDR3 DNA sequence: TGTGCCAGCAGCACTGAGTTGGAGCGGGGCTCCTACAATGAGCAGTTCTTC.

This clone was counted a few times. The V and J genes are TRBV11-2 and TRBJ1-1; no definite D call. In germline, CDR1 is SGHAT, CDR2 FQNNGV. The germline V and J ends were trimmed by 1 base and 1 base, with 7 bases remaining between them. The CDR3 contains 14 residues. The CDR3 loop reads CASSLVVGNTEAFF. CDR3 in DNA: TGTGCCAGCAGCTTAGTGGTGGGGAACACTGAAGCTTTCTTT.